Listed below are T cell receptor beta chains from one sample, sequenced in a study of identifying expanded T cells in peripheral blood. Profiling relied on immunoSEQ multiplex PCR, and the TCRdb table lists in-frame clones only, not all of them. This sample has approximately 100,000 clones, with about nine tenths found just once. Sequencing used blood. These TCRs come from a person between 18 and 70 years old in good health. Both conserved end residues are part of each CDR3. Each record gives: V gene, CDR3 protein.

v_gene: TRBV7-8; CDR3aa: CASSLAPADEQYF
v_gene: TRBV30; CDR3aa: CAWSVGLQETQYF
v_gene: TRBV6-5; CDR3aa: CASSYTTTGHEQFF
v_gene: TRBV6-4; CDR3aa: CASSEGGSKNIQYF
v_gene: TRBV7-9; CDR3aa: CTIIQGNTYEQYF
v_gene: TRBV28; CDR3aa: CASSLRSSNEKLFF
v_gene: TRBV7-9; CDR3aa: CASSPIYRGGRNNEQFF
v_gene: TRBV4-3; CDR3aa: CASSRKTSGTNNEQFF
v_gene: TRBV5-4; CDR3aa: CASSQDKAGVSYNEQFF
v_gene: TRBV7-6; CDR3aa: CASSLGGADYGYTF
v_gene: TRBV5-4; CDR3aa: CASSGAGVGSRTNEQFF
v_gene: TRBV5-6; CDR3aa: CASSLDGTGGYEQYF
v_gene: TRBV10-3; CDR3aa: CAISGTEETQYF
v_gene: TRBV30; CDR3aa: CAWKAGRVTDTQYF
v_gene: TRBV25-1; CDR3aa: CASSKYPSGTHYEQYF
v_gene: TRBV2; CDR3aa: CASSESSYEQYF
v_gene: TRBV5-1; CDR3aa: CASSVAGQGDYGYTF
v_gene: TRBV4-2; CDR3aa: CASSQDSGEQFF
v_gene: TRBV7-9; CDR3aa: CASSLEGSVETQYF
v_gene: TRBV21-1; CDR3aa: CASSKAPGPSSYNEQFF
v_gene: TRBV7-9; CDR3aa: CASSLARDWEITGELFF
v_gene: TRBV16; CDR3aa: CASSQSSVNTEAFF
v_gene: TRBV11-3; CDR3aa: CASSHGTSGDTFTDTQYF
v_gene: TRBV9; CDR3aa: CASSVGGGDHNEQFF
v_gene: TRBV18; CDR3aa: CASSPTETGGGYTF
v_gene: TRBV6-4; CDR3aa: CASSERAHGELFF
v_gene: TRBV29-1; CDR3aa: CSVLVGDTQYF
v_gene: TRBV28; CDR3aa: CASSKGARHGYTF
v_gene: TRBV15; CDR3aa: CATSREPPSAAADTQYF
v_gene: TRBV7-3; CDR3aa: CASSPLGLDEQFF
v_gene: TRBV9; CDR3aa: CASSVDGGKLNSPPHF
v_gene: TRBV5-4; CDR3aa: CASSPPRPSGGRTDTQYF
v_gene: TRBV7-3; CDR3aa: CASSLQSGVTQYF
v_gene: TRBV6-5; CDR3aa: CASSSPREWVTDTQYF
v_gene: TRBV5-5; CDR3aa: CASSLWARSAVDTQYF
v_gene: TRBV4-1; CDR3aa: CASSRGTGAAASTSYTF
v_gene: TRBV7-2; CDR3aa: CASSLGWYQPQHF
v_gene: TRBV29-1; CDR3aa: CSVRDRGSVANEKLFF
v_gene: TRBV4-1; CDR3aa: CASSQDSTGHRANYGYTF
v_gene: TRBV6-1; CDR3aa: CASTLLAGGQNTQYF
v_gene: TRBV19; CDR3aa: CASSIEPLSNQPQHF
v_gene: TRBV6-4; CDR3aa: CASSEAGGSTDTQYF
v_gene: TRBV2; CDR3aa: CASSTDRDSYEQYF
v_gene: TRBV6-1; CDR3aa: CASSMDAYNEQFF
v_gene: TRBV2; CDR3aa: CASSEMAVPDNYGYTF
v_gene: TRBV5-6; CDR3aa: CASSPGQGEQYF
v_gene: TRBV13; CDR3aa: CASSFRSEQYF
v_gene: TRBV9; CDR3aa: CASSPGLAGGRKNIQYF
v_gene: TRBV27; CDR3aa: CASSAGGGDTQYF
v_gene: TRBV4-2; CDR3aa: CASSQGHGDGYTF
v_gene: TRBV28; CDR3aa: CASRTNDLAGGTYNEQFF
v_gene: TRBV5-4; CDR3aa: CASSMPPAGGEETQYF
v_gene: TRBV7-2; CDR3aa: CASSLDVRTVNQPQHF
v_gene: TRBV5-1; CDR3aa: CASRISGGPQETQYF
v_gene: TRBV10-1; CDR3aa: CASSAEGYHEKLFF
v_gene: TRBV5-4; CDR3aa: CASSLGTGGHSDTQYF
v_gene: TRBV27; CDR3aa: CASSSRLATQETQYF
v_gene: TRBV6-1; CDR3aa: CASSVTGTTNEKLFF